This T cell receptor beta chain was found in a study of blood T cell repertoires in COVID-19. For the study at large: Samples came from the United States, Italy and Spain, spanning acute and convalescent COVID-19. PBMCs, B-cell-depleted T cells, or T cells were the source of the cDNA or gDNA that made up the material.

In the study's own analysis: Cell counts per sample came from amplifying reference gene primers. Only in-frame clones appear in the TCRdb table, and some are missing; sequencing was by immunoSEQ multiplex PCR. V, J and clone size reflect that table, while D and trimming were determined from the DNA. This repertoire shows roughly 200,000 clones, 85% to 90% found once; its top ten account for just under 0.9%. This TCR was sampled from a woman younger than 30 who had recovered from COVID-19. Sequencing was done on a sample of peripheral blood.

Written as DNA, the CDR3 is TGTGCCAGCAGTTTGTACAGGGACGACGAGCAGTACTTC. It encodes CASSLYRDDEQYF. The chain joins TRBV12-3 or TRBV12-4 to TRBJ2-7; perhaps TRBD1 as D (6 bases). Trimming removed 3 bases at V and 5 bases at J, with 11 bases between. CDR3 length: 13 amino acids.